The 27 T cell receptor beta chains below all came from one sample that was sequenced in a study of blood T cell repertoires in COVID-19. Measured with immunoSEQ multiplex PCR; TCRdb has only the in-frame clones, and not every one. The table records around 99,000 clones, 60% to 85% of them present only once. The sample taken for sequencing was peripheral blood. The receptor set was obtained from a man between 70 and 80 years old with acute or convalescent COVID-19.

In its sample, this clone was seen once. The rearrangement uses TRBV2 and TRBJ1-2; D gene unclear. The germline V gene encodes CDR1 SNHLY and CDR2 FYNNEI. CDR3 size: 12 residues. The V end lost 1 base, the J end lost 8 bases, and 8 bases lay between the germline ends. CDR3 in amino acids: CASSEVTRGYTF. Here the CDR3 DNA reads TGTGCCAGCAGTGAAGTGACAAGGGGCTACACCTTC.

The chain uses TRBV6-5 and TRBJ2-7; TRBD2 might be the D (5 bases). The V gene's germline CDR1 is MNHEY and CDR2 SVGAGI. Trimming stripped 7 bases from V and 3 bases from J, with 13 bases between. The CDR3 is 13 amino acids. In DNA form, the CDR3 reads TGTGCCAGCAATAACTACGCGGGCTACGAGCAGTACTTC. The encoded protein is CASNNYAGYEQYF.

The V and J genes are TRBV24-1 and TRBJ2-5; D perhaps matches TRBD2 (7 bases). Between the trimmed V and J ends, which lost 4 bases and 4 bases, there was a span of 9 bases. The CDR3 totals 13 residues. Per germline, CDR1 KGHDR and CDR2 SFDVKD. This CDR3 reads CATSEGGAETQYF. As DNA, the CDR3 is TGTGCCACCAGTGAGGGGGGGGCAGAGACCCAGTACTTC.

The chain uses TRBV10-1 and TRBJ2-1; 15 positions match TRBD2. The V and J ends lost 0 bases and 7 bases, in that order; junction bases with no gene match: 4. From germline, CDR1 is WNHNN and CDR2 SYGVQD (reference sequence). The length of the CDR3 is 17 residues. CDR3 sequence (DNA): TGCGCCAGCAGTGAGTCGGGCGGGACTAGCGGGGGGAATGAGCAGTTCTTC. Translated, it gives CASSESGGTSGGNEQFF.

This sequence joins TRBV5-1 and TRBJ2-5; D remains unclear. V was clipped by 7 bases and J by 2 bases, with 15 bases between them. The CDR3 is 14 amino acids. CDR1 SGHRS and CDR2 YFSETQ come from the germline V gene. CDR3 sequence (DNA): TGCGCCAGCCGCCAGCTAGAACGACAAGAGACCCAGTACTTC. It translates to CASRQLERQETQYF.

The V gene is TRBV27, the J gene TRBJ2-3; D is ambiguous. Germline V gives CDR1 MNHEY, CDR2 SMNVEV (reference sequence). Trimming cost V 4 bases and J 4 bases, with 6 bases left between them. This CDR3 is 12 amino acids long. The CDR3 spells CASSSRSDTQYF. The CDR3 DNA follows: TGTGCCAGCAGTTCCAGGTCAGATACGCAGTATTTT.

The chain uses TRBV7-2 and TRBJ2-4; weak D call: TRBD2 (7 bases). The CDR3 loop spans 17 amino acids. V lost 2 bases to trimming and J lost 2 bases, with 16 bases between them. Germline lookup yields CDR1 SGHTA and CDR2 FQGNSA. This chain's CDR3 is CASSLKGGQGTKNIQYF. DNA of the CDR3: TGTGCCAGCAGCTTAAAGGGGGGGCAGGGGACCAAAAACATTCAGTACTTC.

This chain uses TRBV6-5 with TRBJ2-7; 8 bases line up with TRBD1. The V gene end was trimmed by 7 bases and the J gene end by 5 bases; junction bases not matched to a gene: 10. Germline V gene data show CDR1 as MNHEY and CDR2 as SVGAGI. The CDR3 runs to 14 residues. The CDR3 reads CASTRRTGNNEQYF. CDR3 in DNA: TGTGCCAGCACTAGGCGGACAGGGAACAACGAGCAGTACTTC.

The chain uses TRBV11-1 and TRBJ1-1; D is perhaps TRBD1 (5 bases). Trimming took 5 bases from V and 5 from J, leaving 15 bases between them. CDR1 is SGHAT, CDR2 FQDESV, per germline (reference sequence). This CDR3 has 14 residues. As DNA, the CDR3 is TGTGCCAGCAGCCCGCCTATGGGGGGGACTGAAGCTTTCTTT. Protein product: CASSPPMGGTEAFF.

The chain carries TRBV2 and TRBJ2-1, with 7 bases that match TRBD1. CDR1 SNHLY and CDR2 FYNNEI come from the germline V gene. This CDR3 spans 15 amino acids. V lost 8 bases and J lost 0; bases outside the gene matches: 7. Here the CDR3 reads CASSLGTASYNEQFF. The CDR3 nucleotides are TGTGCCAGCTCACTGGGGACAGCCTCCTACAATGAGCAGTTCTTC.

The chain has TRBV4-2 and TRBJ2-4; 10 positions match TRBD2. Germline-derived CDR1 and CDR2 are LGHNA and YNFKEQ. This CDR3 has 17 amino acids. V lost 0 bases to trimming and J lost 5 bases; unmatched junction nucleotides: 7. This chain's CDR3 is CASSQEAGGLTENIQYF. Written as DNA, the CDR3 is TGTGCCAGCAGCCAAGAAGCGGGGGGGTTGACCGAAAACATTCAGTACTTC.

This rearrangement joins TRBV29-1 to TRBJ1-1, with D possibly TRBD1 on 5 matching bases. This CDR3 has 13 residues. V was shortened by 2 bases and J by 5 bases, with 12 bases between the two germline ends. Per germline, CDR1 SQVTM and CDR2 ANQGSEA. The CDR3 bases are TGCAGCGTTGAATATCGTGGGGGGACTGAAGCTTTCTTT. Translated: CSVEYRGGTEAFF.

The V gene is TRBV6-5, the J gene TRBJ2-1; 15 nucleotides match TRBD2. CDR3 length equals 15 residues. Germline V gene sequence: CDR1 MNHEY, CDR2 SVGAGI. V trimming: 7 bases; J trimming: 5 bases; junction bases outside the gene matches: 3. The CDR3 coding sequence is TGTGCCAGCATCCGGACTAGCGGGGGGGACAATGAGCAGTTCTTC. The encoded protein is CASIRTSGGDNEQFF.

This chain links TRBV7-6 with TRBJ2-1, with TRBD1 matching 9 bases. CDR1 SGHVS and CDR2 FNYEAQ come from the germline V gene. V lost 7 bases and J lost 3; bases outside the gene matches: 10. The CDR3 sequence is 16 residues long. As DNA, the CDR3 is TGTGCCAGCACCCAACAGAGGGACAGGGACTACAATGAGCAGTTCTTC. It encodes CASTQQRDRDYNEQFF.

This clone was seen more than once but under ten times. This chain's CDR3 is CASSPGQGGGYNEQFF. In nucleotides, the CDR3 is TGTGCCAGCAGCCCCGGACAGGGAGGAGGGTACAATGAGCAGTTCTTC. This chain links TRBV7-6 with TRBJ2-1; TRBD1 agrees at 8 bases. This CDR3 has 16 amino acids. V gave up 5 bases and J gave up 4 bases; unmatched junction bases: 10. The germline V gene has CDR1 SGHVS and CDR2 FNYEAQ.

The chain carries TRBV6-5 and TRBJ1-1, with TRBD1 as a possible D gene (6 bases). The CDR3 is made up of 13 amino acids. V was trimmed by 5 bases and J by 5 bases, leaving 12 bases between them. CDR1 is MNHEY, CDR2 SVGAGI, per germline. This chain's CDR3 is CASSRGGVTEAFF. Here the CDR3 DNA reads TGTGCCAGCAGTCGAGGGGGTGTGACTGAAGCTTTCTTT.

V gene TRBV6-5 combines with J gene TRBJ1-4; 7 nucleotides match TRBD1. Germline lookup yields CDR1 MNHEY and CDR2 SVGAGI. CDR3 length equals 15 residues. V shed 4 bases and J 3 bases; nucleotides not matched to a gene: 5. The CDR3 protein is CASSFTGEANEKLFF. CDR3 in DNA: TGTGCCAGCAGTTTTACAGGGGAAGCTAATGAAAAACTGTTTTTT.

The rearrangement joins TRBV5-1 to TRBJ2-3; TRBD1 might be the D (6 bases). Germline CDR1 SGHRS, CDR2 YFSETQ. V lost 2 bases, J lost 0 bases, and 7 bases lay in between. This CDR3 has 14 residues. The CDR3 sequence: CASSFTGSTDTQYF. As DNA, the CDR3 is TGCGCCAGCAGCTTTACAGGGAGCACAGATACGCAGTATTTT.

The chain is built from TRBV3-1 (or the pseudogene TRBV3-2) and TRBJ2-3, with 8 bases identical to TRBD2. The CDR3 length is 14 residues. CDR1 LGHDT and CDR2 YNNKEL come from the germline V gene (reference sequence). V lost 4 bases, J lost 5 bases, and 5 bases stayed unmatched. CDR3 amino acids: CASSLGGAGDTQYF. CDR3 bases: TGTGCCAGCAGCCTCGGGGGGGCCGGAGATACGCAGTATTTT.

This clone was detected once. CDR3 loop: CASRVGTSGVGEQFF. CDR3 nucleotide sequence: TGTGCCAGCAGGGTTGGGACTAGCGGGGTTGGGGAGCAGTTCTTC. This sequence joins TRBV2 and TRBJ2-1; TRBD2 matches at 13 bases. V shed 6 bases and J 10 bases; nucleotides not matched to a gene: 9. CDR1 SNHLY and CDR2 FYNNEI come from the germline V gene. The CDR3 is made up of 15 amino acids. Using reference TRBV2 and TRBJ2-1 for the parts outside the CDR3, the full variable domain is EPEVTQTPSHQVTQMGQEVILRCVPISNHLYFYWYRQILGQKVEFLVSFYNNEISEKSEIFDDQFSVERPDGSNFTLKIRSTKLEDSAMYFCASRVGTSGVGEQFFGPGTRLTVL.

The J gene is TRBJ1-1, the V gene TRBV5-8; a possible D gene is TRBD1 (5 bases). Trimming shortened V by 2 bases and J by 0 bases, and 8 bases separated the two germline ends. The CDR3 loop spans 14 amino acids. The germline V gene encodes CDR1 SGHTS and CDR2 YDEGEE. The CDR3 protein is CASSLWGVNTEAFF. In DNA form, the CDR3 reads TGTGCCAGCAGCTTATGGGGGGTGAACACTGAAGCTTTCTTT.

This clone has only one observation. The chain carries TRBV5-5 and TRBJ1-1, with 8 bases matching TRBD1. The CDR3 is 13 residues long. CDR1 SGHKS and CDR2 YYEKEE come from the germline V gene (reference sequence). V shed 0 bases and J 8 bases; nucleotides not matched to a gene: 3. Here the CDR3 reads CASSLVRDREAFF. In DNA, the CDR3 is TGTGCCAGCAGCTTGGTTAGGGACAGGGAAGCTTTCTTT.

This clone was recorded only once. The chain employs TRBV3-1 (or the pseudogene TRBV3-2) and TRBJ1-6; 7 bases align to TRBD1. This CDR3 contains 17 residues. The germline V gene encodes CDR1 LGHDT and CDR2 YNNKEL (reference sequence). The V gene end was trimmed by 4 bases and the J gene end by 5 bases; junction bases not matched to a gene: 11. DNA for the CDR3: TGTGCCAGCAGCCCTCCCTCTATGGACAGGCATAATTCACCCCTCCACTTT. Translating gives CASSPPSMDRHNSPLHF.

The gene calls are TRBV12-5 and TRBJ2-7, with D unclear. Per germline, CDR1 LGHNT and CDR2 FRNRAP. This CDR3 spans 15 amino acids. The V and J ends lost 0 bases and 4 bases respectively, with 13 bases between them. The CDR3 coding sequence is TGTGCTAGTGGTTTGGTACCGTCAGGTCGGTACGAGCAGTACTTC. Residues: CASGLVPSGRYEQYF.

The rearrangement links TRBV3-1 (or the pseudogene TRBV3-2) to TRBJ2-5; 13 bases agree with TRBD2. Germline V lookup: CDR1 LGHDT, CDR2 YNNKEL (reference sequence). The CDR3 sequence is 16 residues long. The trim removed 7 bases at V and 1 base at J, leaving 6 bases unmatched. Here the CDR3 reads CASTRGLAGTQETQYF. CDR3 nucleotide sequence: TGTGCCAGCACCCGGGGACTAGCGGGGACCCAAGAGACCCAGTACTTC.

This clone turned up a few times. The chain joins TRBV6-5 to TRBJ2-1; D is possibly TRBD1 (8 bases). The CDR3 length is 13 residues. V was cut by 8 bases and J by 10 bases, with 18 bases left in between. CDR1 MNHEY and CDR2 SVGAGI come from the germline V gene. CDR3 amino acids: CASARGGDREQFF. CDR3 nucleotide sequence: TGTGCCAGCGCTCGAGGGGGGGACAGGGAGCAGTTCTTC.

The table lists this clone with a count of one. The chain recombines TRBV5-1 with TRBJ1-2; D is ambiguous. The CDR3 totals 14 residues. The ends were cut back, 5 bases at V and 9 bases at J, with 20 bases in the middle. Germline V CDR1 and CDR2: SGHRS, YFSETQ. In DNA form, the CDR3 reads TGCGCCAGCAGTTTTCTCGACAAGGCGACGAGCTACACCTTC. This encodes CASSFLDKATSYTF.